Below are 17 T cell receptor beta chains sequenced from a single sample in a study of cytomegalovirus exposure and HLA in healthy donors. With 60 Vbeta and 13 Jbeta primers, the PCR was carried out. Sequencing used immunoSEQ multiplex PCR; TCRdb keeps in-frame clones, though not all of them. The sample has more than 90,000 clones, 76% seen once; the top ten hold roughly 2%. The sequencing input was PBMCs. The receptors originated from a man aged 40-50 years in good health and CMV-seronegative.

The CDR3 is CASRLVLGGTEKLFF. The CDR3 DNA reads as TGTGCAAGTCGCTTAGTTTTAGGGGGTACTGAAAAACTGTTTTTT. The V and J genes are TRBV12-2 and TRBJ1-4; TRBD1 is the table's D call, not checked against the DNA. TRBV12-2 is an annotated pseudogene. This CDR3 spans 15 amino acids.

The rearrangement links TRBV19 to TRBJ1-2, with TRBD1 matching 7 bases. Trimming took 5 bases from V and 0 from J; bases not matched to a gene: 9. The CDR3 extends over 16 amino acids. Germline assignment: CDR1 LNHDA and CDR2 SQIVND (reference sequence). The CDR3: CASSRGTTGTNYGYTF. The CDR3 region has the DNA TGTGCCAGTAGTCGAGGTACGACAGGGACTAACTATGGCTACACCTTC.

This rearrangement joins TRBV27 to TRBJ2-7, with D tentatively TRBD2 (5 bases). The ends were cut back, 5 bases at V and 2 bases at J, with 13 bases in the middle. CDR1 is MNHEY, CDR2 SMNVEV, per germline (reference sequence). The CDR3 runs to 14 residues. The chain's CDR3 is CASSPRDLAYEQYF. CDR3 DNA sequence: TGTGCCAGCAGTCCGAGGGATTTGGCCTACGAGCAGTACTTC.

A few counts support this clone. The chain carries TRBV29-1 and TRBJ1-2, with 8 bases aligning to TRBD1. V trimming: 8 bases; J trimming: 6 bases; junction bases outside the gene matches: 14. Germline V gives CDR1 SQVTM, CDR2 ANQGSEA. The length of the CDR3 is 14 residues. CDR3 sequence: CSSGTGRLRDGYTF. CDR3 in DNA: TGCAGCTCAGGGACAGGAAGGTTACGTGATGGCTACACCTTC.

V and J are TRBV6-6 and TRBJ2-4; 9 bases map to TRBD2. This CDR3 contains 14 residues. J lost 13 bases, V lost 7 bases, and 14 bases had no gene match. In germline, CDR1 is MNHNY, CDR2 SVGAGI (reference sequence). The chain's CDR3 is CASTNAGGAYAQYF. The CDR3 region has the DNA TGTGCCAGCACCAACGCGGGGGGGGCTTATGCACAGTACTTC.

This clone was observed a handful of times. This sequence joins TRBV5-4 and TRBJ1-1, with TRBD1 identical over 9 bases. CDR3 length equals 15 residues. CDR1 is SGHNT and CDR2 is YYREEE in the germline V gene (reference sequence). Trimming removed 2 bases from V and 1 base from J; junction bases left unmatched: 3. Written as DNA, the CDR3 is TGTGCCAGCAGCTTACAGGGGGCGACGAACACTGAAGCTTTCTTT. Translation gives CASSLQGATNTEAFF.

CDR3: CASSTTGTGRNTIYF. CDR3 nucleotide sequence: TGTGCCAGCTCAACAACCGGGACAGGGAGAAACACCATATATTTT. This chain uses TRBV18 with TRBJ1-3; 9 nucleotides align to TRBD1. Germline lookup yields CDR1 KGHSH and CDR2 LQKENI. Trimming removed 5 bases from V and 5 bases from J; junction bases left unmatched: 7. The CDR3 is made up of 15 amino acids.

This rearrangement joins TRBV5-4 to TRBJ2-5; D may be TRBD1 (5 bases). The J call is in doubt because the DNA end fits TRBJ2-7 better. The CDR3 covers 13 residues. Germline assignment: CDR1 SGHNT and CDR2 YYREEE (reference sequence). CDR3 in DNA: TGTGCCAGCAGTTGGGGCGGCTCCTACGAGCAGTACTTC. Translation gives CASSWGGSYEQYF.

The chain has TRBV5-5 and TRBJ2-5, with 9 bases that match TRBD2. This CDR3 is 16 amino acids long. V trimming: 5 bases; J trimming: 1 base; junction bases outside the gene matches: 9. Germline values: CDR1 SGHKS, CDR2 YYEKEE (reference sequence). The CDR3 DNA is TGTGCCAGCAGGGAGGCGCTAGCGGGAATCCAAGAGACCCAGTACTTC. It translates to CASREALAGIQETQYF. The variable domain in full, completed from reference TRBV5-5 and TRBJ2-5, reads DAGVTQSPTHLIKTRGQQVTLRCSPISGHKSVSWYQQVLGQGPQFIFQYYEKEERGRGNFPDRFSARQFPNYSSELNVNALLLGDSALYLCASREALAGIQETQYFGPGTRLLVL.

The J gene is TRBJ2-3, the V gene TRBV28; TRBD2 aligns across 14 bases. V shed 6 bases, J shed 6 bases, and the junction held 17 bases outside the gene matches. The CDR3 runs to 19 residues. Germline loops: CDR1 MDHEN, CDR2 SYDVKM. The CDR3 sequence: CASSSGELGLAGVLDTQYF. The DNA for the CDR3 is TGTGCCAGCAGCTCAGGAGAACTGGGACTAGCGGGAGTGTTGGATACGCAGTATTTT.

V and J are TRBV6-4 and TRBJ1-1; TRBD1 is a possible D gene (5 bases). V was shortened by 0 bases and J by 4 bases, with 12 bases between the two germline ends. The CDR3 sequence is 15 residues long. Per the germline V gene, CDR1 is MRHNA and CDR2 is SNTAGT. The CDR3 is CASSDSARASTEAFF. The CDR3 region has the DNA TGTGCCAGCAGTGACTCTGCCAGGGCGAGCACTGAAGCTTTCTTT.

The chain uses TRBV6-6 and TRBJ2-1; D gene unclear. The CDR3 totals 12 residues. Germline assignment: CDR1 MNHNY and CDR2 SVGAGI (reference sequence). Trimming removed 3 bases at V and 6 bases at J, with 6 bases between. In nucleotides, the CDR3 is TGTGCCAGCAGTTATAGAGGCAATGAGCAGTTCTTC. Its protein product is CASSYRGNEQFF.

This chain links TRBV5-6 with TRBJ1-2; 7 positions agree with TRBD1. The ends lost 4 bases at V and 2 bases at J; junction bases unmatched: 14. Germline loops: CDR1 SGHDT, CDR2 YYEEEE. This CDR3 has 17 residues. CDR3 nucleotides: TGTGCCAGCAGCCTTCGATCCTCGGGACAGAGAAACTATGGCTACACCTTC. Its translation: CASSLRSSGQRNYGYTF.

This clone was recorded a few times. The chain carries TRBV15 and TRBJ1-3; D call uncertain. The CDR3 runs 14 residues. The ends were cut back, 0 bases at V and 1 base at J, with 4 bases in the middle. Germline CDR1 and CDR2: LNHNV and YYDKDF (reference sequence). The CDR3 here is CATSRETSGNTIYF. The CDR3 DNA follows: TGTGCCACCAGCAGAGAGACATCTGGAAACACCATATATTTT.

The chain has TRBV7-3 and TRBJ1-1, with D possibly TRBD1 on 6 matching bases. Between the trimmed V and J ends, which lost 5 bases and 1 base, there was a span of 23 bases. In germline, CDR1 is SGHTA, CDR2 FQGTGA. The CDR3 has 18 amino acids. CDR3 coding DNA: TGTGCCAGCAGCCGCCGAGGGGTATGGGCAGGGGAGAACACTGAAGCTTTCTTT. Residues: CASSRRGVWAGENTEAFF.

This clone was picked up a small number of times. The chain employs TRBV27 and TRBJ2-7; 7 bases are shared with TRBD1. Germline loops: CDR1 MNHEY, CDR2 SMNVEV (reference sequence). The CDR3 has 16 residues. J lost 2 bases, V lost 5 bases, and 12 bases had no gene match. The CDR3 DNA follows: TGTGCCAGCAGTCCGCACGACAGGGTCCCCACCTACGAGCAGTACTTC. Translation gives CASSPHDRVPTYEQYF.

The chain couples TRBV18 to TRBJ1-4; the D gene is possibly TRBD1 (5 bases). The CDR3 totals 15 residues. Trimming removed 3 bases from V and 3 bases from J, with 11 bases in between. Germline loops: CDR1 KGHSH, CDR2 LQKENI. The CDR3 here is CASSPKTGPNEKLFF. The DNA of the CDR3 is TGTGCCAGCTCACCGAAAACAGGTCCTAATGAAAAACTGTTTTTT. Combining the CDR3 with reference TRBV18 and TRBJ1-4 gives the whole variable domain NAGVMQNPRHLVRRRGQEARLRCSPMKGHSHVYWYRQLPEEGLKFMVYLQKENIIDESGMPKERFSAEFPKEGPSILRIQQVVRGDSAAYFCASSPKTGPNEKLFFGSGTQLSVL.